This TCR beta chain was sequenced in a study of blood T cell repertoires in COVID-19 (dated by TCRdb to about 2020). Background on the whole study: The collaborator samples originated in the United States, Italy and Spain and spanned the acute and convalescent phases of COVID-19. The prospective study material was composed of cDNA or gDNA derived from T cells, B-cell-depleted T cells, or PBMCs. The dataset comprised deeply sampled blood TCRbeta repertoires from subjects exposed to, actively infected with, or recovered from COVID-19. A freely available public database, intended as a resource for researchers studying the immune response to SARS-CoV-2, is where the repertoires were released. Samples came from the ongoing ImmuneRACE study (first 160 participants) plus 1,254 subjects from 6 global collaborators. Sample metadata almost always included a de-identified subject ID, COVID-19 status, age in years and sex. Where HLA class I and class II types were available, the types were taken from metadata supplied by the sample provider, not from assay-based typing.

For this chain, trimming is 0 bases at the V end and 7 bases at the J end, and the number of junction bases without a gene match is 19. From the cysteine through the phenylalanine, the CDR3 covers 20 amino acids. Only the CDR3 portion is preserved as DNA: 60 bases, with reading frame beginning at the first base. From the germline V gene, CDR1 is LGHNA and CDR2 is YNFKEQ. Collaborating institutions collected whole blood in K2EDTA tubes following their own protocols. For TCRbeta analysis, collaborators shipped samples in one of three forms: frozen whole blood, isolated PBMCs, or DNA extracted from either of those sample types. The immunoSEQ Assay, a bias-controlled multiplex PCR, was used to amplify TCRbeta CDR3 regions from genomic DNA. The source study handled its data this way. Nucleated cell counts per sample were estimated from amplification of reference gene primers within the assay. To quantify the absolute abundance of each unique TCRbeta CDR3 rearrangement, sequence reads were collapsed and filtered. For each sample, productive Simpson clonality was calculated as the square root of Simpson's diversity index over productive rearrangements. TCRdb's version of the immuneACCESS table is confined to in-frame rearrangements and falls short of the full clone set. An unresolved V gene accounts for under half of the shortfall where checked; the remainder is of unknown origin. V, J and clone size were drawn from that table, and D and trimming were deduced from the DNA. The sample table lists about 160,000 clones, 82% of them with a count of one. Clones ranked in the top ten supply over 9.5% of the sample.

Regarding this clone: Its recognized antigen is unknown. No base quality information exists; no much larger clone differs at one position.

General study outcomes and caveats: The quantity of clinical and demographic metadata differed by source and by participant and was supplied without curation.

This TCR derives from a woman of 80 years or more with active or convalescent COVID-19. Specimen: peripheral blood. This sequence uses TRBV4-2 and TRBJ1-5, with TRBD1 identical over 9 junction bases. The bases read TGTGCCAGCAGCCAAGACCCGACTACCACAGGACAGGGGAGAGTACAGCCCCAGCATTTT. Translation gives CASSQDPTTTGQGRVQPQHF.